The sequence of this T cell receptor beta chain was determined in a study of long-term antiretroviral therapy in people with HIV. Whole-study results and caveats: Samples were collected from the mid-2000s to the late 2010s under possibly less effective ART regimens. Diversity rose after ART but stayed below transplant donor controls. Controls exceeded HIV repertoires in CDR3 length range.

In the case of this clone: Its cognate antigen is unknown.

The CDR3 extends over 13 amino acids. V was trimmed by 4 bases and J by 5 bases, leaving 11 bases between them. CDR1 and CDR2 (germline): MNHEY, SVGAGI. Version v3.0 of the immunoSEQ assay ran at survey level. Sequencing of each sample targeted about 40,000-50,000 T-cell genomes. Produced via immunoSEQ multiplex PCR; TCRdb's table is partial and in-frame only. The repertoire holds tens of thousands of clones, with 75% to 90% as singletons. The specimen comprised unsorted PBMCs, sampled 1.5 years after starting antiretroviral therapy. This chain joins TRBV6-5 and TRBJ1-1; no clear D gene. This TCR derives from a man aged 18-30 years with HIV. The CDR3 nucleotides are TGTGCCAGCAGTTTGGGGTGGGGAACTGAAGCTTTCTTT. Protein product: CASSLGWGTEAFF.